This T cell receptor (beta chain) was recovered during a study of T cell responses to AZD1222 COVID-19 vaccine. For this clone: What it binds is unknown.

Study results and caveats: Compared with day 0, the breadth and depth of the Spike-specific TCR repertoire rose significantly after two doses of AZD1222. Nearly half of spike-specific TCRs reportedly target variant regions that are unmutated in the B.1.351 and B.1.1.7 variants.

Libraries were prepared by immunoSEQ multiplex PCR; TCRdb keeps only in-frame clonotypes and omits some of them. The table lists fewer than 150,000 clones, roughly 84% of them singletons. Germline CDR1 reads MGHRA; CDR2 reads YSYEKL. Trimming took 1 base from V and 0 from J, leaving 10 bases between them. This CDR3 is built from 16 residues. The clonotype comes from an adult in good health. The material sequenced was peripheral blood, taken on day 0 of AZD1222 vaccination. This chain links TRBV4-1 with TRBJ1-3; D unclear. CDR3 sequence: CASSQGGVLSGNTIYF. In DNA, the CDR3 is TGCGCCAGCAGCCAAGGTGGTGTACTCTCTGGAAACACCATATATTTT.